This T cell receptor (beta chain) was found in a study of OX40 agonist ivuxolimab in advanced cancers. Background on the study: A partial response was reached by three patients: one with hepatocellular carcinoma and two with cutaneous melanoma.

Using immunoSEQ multiplex PCR, the repertoire was profiled, and TCRdb retains in-frame clones only, with some absent. The sample includes tens of thousands of clones, around 94% of them seen just once. As for this clone: What it recognizes is unknown.

Findings of the study overall: Clonal expansion by week 6 occurred in CD4+ and CD8+ blood T cells (at 0.1 to 3.0 mg/kg).

The V gene lost 6 bases and the J gene lost 0 bases, with 3 bases spanning the gap. This CDR3 spans 12 amino acids. Per germline, CDR1 MNHEY and CDR2 SMNVEV (reference sequence). The genes are TRBV27 and TRBJ1-5; no firm D call. This clonotype originated in an adult with an advanced solid tumor such as melanoma, head and neck, liver or kidney cancer. The sequencing used CD4+ or CD8+ T cells sorted from blood, collected in a trial of the OX40 agonist ivuxolimab. The CDR3 spells CASSRSNQPQHF. CDR3 nucleotide sequence: TGTGCCAGCAGCCGTAGCAATCAGCCCCAGCATTTT.